The 20 T cell receptor beta chains below come from one sample, sequenced in a study of blood T cells in healthy people across ages. It was with a sample-barcoded 5' primer and a J-beta primer mix that a second PCR of about 6 to 12 cycles was run. TCRdb processed the 5' RACE reads anew with MiXCR; each CDR3 protein has one entry. The sample includes about 1.5 million distinct CDR3 sequences, 35% to 45% of them seen just once. The sequenced material came from blood. These receptors all come from a young woman in good health.

V is TRBV4-2 and J is TRBJ2-1, with 7 positions matching TRBD2. Germline assignment: CDR1 LGHNA and CDR2 YNFKEQ. The V gene end was trimmed by 4 bases and the J gene end by 8 bases; junction bases not matched to a gene: 11. The CDR3 is made up of 15 amino acids. The CDR3 is CASSRGAGASYEQFF. The CDR3 DNA is TGTGCCAGCAGCCGTGGGGCGGGAGCTTCTTATGAGCAGTTCTTC.

This clonotype was observed a few times. The chain recombines TRBV28 with TRBJ2-1; D is undetermined. Per germline, CDR1 MDHEN and CDR2 SYDVKM. The CDR3 covers 15 residues. V dropped 3 bases and J dropped 2 bases, with 11 bases sitting between them. CDR3 sequence reads: CASSLSPRPYNEQFF. The CDR3 region has the DNA TGTGCCAGCAGTTTGAGCCCCCGGCCCTACAATGAGCAGTTCTTC.

The V gene is TRBV7-3, the J gene TRBJ2-5, with D maybe TRBD2 (5 bases). Looked up from germline, CDR1 is SGHTA and CDR2 is FQGTGA. The CDR3 has 13 amino acids. Between the trimmed V and J ends, which lost 5 bases and 11 bases, there was a span of 18 bases. The chain's CDR3 is CASSVQPVGGQYF. DNA of the CDR3: TGTGCCAGCAGCGTACAACCGGTGGGCGGGCAGTACTTC.

The chain employs TRBV4-3 and TRBJ2-7; TRBD2 agrees at 9 bases. There are 18 residues in the CDR3. V was pared by 4 bases and J by 2 bases, with 15 bases of the junction left unmatched. The germline gives CDR1 LGHNA, CDR2 YSLEER. The CDR3 loop reads CASSRNQGSGGLTYEQYF. Here the CDR3 DNA reads TGCGCCAGCAGCCGAAATCAGGGTAGCGGGGGCCTAACCTACGAGCAGTACTTC.

This clonotype has a handful of counts. The rearrangement uses TRBV4-1 and TRBJ1-1, with 9 bases lining up with TRBD1. CDR1 and CDR2 (germline): MGHRA, YSYEKL. The CDR3 consists of 15 residues. V was clipped by 3 bases and J by 1 base; unmatched bases: 3. The CDR3 nucleotides are TGCGCCAGCAGCCACGGGGACAGGGCGAACACTGAAGCTTTCTTT. Protein sequence: CASSHGDRANTEAFF.

This clonotype turned up a few times. The rearrangement links TRBV6-2 or TRBV6-3 to TRBJ2-1; 9 bases align to TRBD1. There are 11 residues in the CDR3. CDR1 and CDR2 (germline): MNHEY, SVGEGT. V dropped 8 bases and J dropped 9; count of bases not matched to a gene: 2. The CDR3 is CASGQGSEQFF. The CDR3, as DNA: TGTGCCAGCGGACAGGGGTCTGAGCAGTTCTTC.

The chain is built from TRBV3-1 and TRBJ2-5; perhaps TRBD2 as D (6 bases). The CDR3 contains 11 residues. From germline, CDR1 is LGHDT and CDR2 YNNKEL (reference sequence). V shed 2 bases and J shed 13 bases, with 11 bases lying between them. CDR3 residues: CASSQRDWRYF. CDR3 coding DNA: TGTGCCAGCAGCCAAAGGGACTGGAGGTACTTC.

There are many counts of this clonotype. The chain is built from TRBV4-3 and TRBJ1-2; D uncertain. Germline V gene sequence: CDR1 LGHNA, CDR2 YSLEER. The CDR3 consists of 15 residues. V was pared by 2 bases and J by 5 bases, with 15 bases between. CDR3 in DNA: TGCGCCAGCAGCCAAAGAAGTGGGGTAGGATATGGCTACACCTTC. Its protein product is CASSQRSGVGYGYTF.

The chain links TRBV29-1 to TRBJ1-6, with D possibly TRBD1 on 5 matching bases. The CDR3 extends over 11 amino acids. Deletions cut 7 bases from V and 12 bases from J, with 13 bases between. CDR1 is SQVTM, CDR2 ANQGSEA, per germline. CDR3 sequence reads: CSAGGDGPLHF. In DNA form, the CDR3 reads TGCAGCGCTGGGGGGGACGGACCCCTCCACTTT.

The chain has TRBV18 and TRBJ2-1; perhaps TRBD1 as D (6 bases). The CDR3 runs to 13 residues. Germline V gene sequence: CDR1 KGHSH, CDR2 LQKENI. V dropped 3 bases and J dropped 8 bases, with 11 bases sitting between them. In nucleotides, the CDR3 is TGTGCCAGCTCACCGGGCAGGGGCTATGAGCAGTTCTTC. Its protein is CASSPGRGYEQFF. The entire variable domain, with the rest obtained from reference TRBV18 and TRBJ2-1, is as follows: NAGVMQNPRHLVRRRGQEARLRCSPMKGHSHVYWYRQLPEEGLKFMVYLQKENIIDESGMPKERFSAEFPKEGPSILRIQQVVRGDSAAYFCASSPGRGYEQFFGPGTRLTVL.

The rearrangement links TRBV24-1 to TRBJ2-3, with D maybe TRBD1 (5 bases). The V end was cut by 1 base, the J end by 3 bases, with 7 bases between. The CDR3 sequence is 14 residues long. Germline CDR1 reads KGHDR; CDR2 reads SFDVKD. The CDR3 coding sequence is TGTGCCACCAGTGATTTCCCAGGGACAGATACGCAGTATTTT. As protein: CATSDFPGTDTQYF.

CDR3 region: CAWTAWGVLDTQYF. DNA for the CDR3: TGTGCCTGGACCGCGTGGGGGGTTCTAGATACGCAGTATTTT. This chain links TRBV30 with TRBJ2-3; D possibly corresponds to TRBD2 (6 bases). This CDR3 has 14 residues. Germline assignment: CDR1 GTSNPN and CDR2 SVGIG (reference sequence). V dropped 4 bases and J dropped 5 bases, with 16 bases sitting between them.

This clonotype was recorded a few times. The rearrangement links TRBV6-5 to TRBJ1-5, with D perhaps matching TRBD1 (6 bases). CDR1 is MNHEY, CDR2 SVGAGI, per germline. The CDR3 has 22 residues. Deletions cut 0 bases from V and 0 bases from J, with 27 bases between. The CDR3 DNA sequence: TGTGCCAGCAGTTACTCGTCGAGGGCAGGGGTCTCTGGTGCCCATAGCAATCAGCCCCAGCATTTT. Protein: CASSYSSRAGVSGAHSNQPQHF.

This clonotype was seen repeatedly, ten times or more. The rearrangement links TRBV29-1 to TRBJ2-7; 8 bases match TRBD2. Trimming cost V 4 bases and J 4 bases; bases outside gene matches: 9. The CDR3 has 14 residues. Per the germline V gene, CDR1 is SQVTM and CDR2 is ANQGSEA. The CDR3 region is CSVAAGLAGYEQYF. The DNA of the CDR3 is TGCAGCGTTGCGGCTGGTCTAGCGGGTTACGAGCAGTACTTC.

The V and J genes are TRBV19 and TRBJ1-1, with 8 bases fitting TRBD1. The CDR3 contains 14 residues. Trimming at V came to 4 bases and at J to 7 bases, leaving 8 bases not matched to a gene. The germline CDR1 and CDR2 sequences are LNHDA and SQIVND (reference sequence). The DNA for the CDR3 is TGTGCCAGTAGTAGACGTTGGGACAGGCTTGAAGCTTTCTTT. Its protein is CASSRRWDRLEAFF.

The CDR3 DNA follows: TGTGCCAGCAGCATGCAGATTCCTAATGAAAAACTGTTTTTT. It encodes CASSMQIPNEKLFF. The chain employs TRBV7-9 and TRBJ1-4; D is unclear. This CDR3 is built from 14 residues. The germline V gene has CDR1 SEHNR and CDR2 FQNEAQ (reference sequence). Trimming removed 5 bases at V and 3 bases at J, with 10 bases between.

This clonotype turned up a few times. The rearrangement joins TRBV7-9 to TRBJ1-1; no clear D gene. The CDR3 spans 14 residues. Germline V lookup: CDR1 SEHNR, CDR2 FQNEAQ (reference sequence). V dropped 7 bases and J dropped 0 bases, with 12 bases sitting between them. CDR3 sequence: CASTPVGMNTEAFF. The CDR3 DNA sequence: TGTGCCAGCACCCCTGTAGGGATGAACACTGAAGCTTTCTTT.

This clonotype showed up many times. At one end the junction does not follow the germline gene, possibly because of a read error. The J gene is TRBJ2-7, the V gene TRBV4-1; D is unresolved. Germline lookup yields CDR1 MGHRA and CDR2 YSYEKL. The CDR3 has 13 amino acids. The CDR3 DNA sequence: TGTGCCAGCAGCCAAGTCGGCTCCTACGAGCAGTACTTC. This codes for CASSQVGSYEQYF.

This chain joins TRBV7-2 and TRBJ2-3; 12 positions agree with TRBD2. V shed 2 bases, J shed 4 bases, and the junction held 4 bases outside the gene matches. The CDR3 is 16 amino acids. Germline-derived CDR1 and CDR2 are SGHTA and FQGNSA. CDR3 sequence (DNA): TGTGCCAGCAGCTTAAACCTAGCGGGGGGGCCAGATACGCAGTATTTT. It yields the protein CASSLNLAGGPDTQYF.

This chain uses TRBV6-5 with TRBJ2-4, with 9 bases lining up with TRBD1. The end of the DNA is better explained by TRBJ2-7, so the J call may be wrong. The CDR3 totals 17 residues. Germline CDR1 is MNHEY and CDR2 is SVGAGI. The CDR3 DNA reads TGTGCCAGCAGTTACTCGCGAGGGACAGGGACGCCATACGAGCAGTACTTC. This translates into CASSYSRGTGTPYEQYF.